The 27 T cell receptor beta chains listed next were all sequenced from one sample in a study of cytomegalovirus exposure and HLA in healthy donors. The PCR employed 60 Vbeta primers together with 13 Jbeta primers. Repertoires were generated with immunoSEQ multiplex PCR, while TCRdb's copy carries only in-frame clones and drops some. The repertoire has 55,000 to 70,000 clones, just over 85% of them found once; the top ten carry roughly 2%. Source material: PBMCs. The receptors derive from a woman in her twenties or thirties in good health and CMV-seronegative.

CDR3 sequence reads: CASSRRFNYGYTF. CDR3 in DNA: TGTGCCAGCAGCCGCAGGTTCAACTATGGCTACACCTTC. V gene TRBV6-1 combines with J gene TRBJ1-2; D gene unclear. V lost 6 bases, J lost 2 bases, and 10 bases lay in between. Germline V gives CDR1 MNHNS, CDR2 SASEGT. The CDR3 is 13 amino acids.

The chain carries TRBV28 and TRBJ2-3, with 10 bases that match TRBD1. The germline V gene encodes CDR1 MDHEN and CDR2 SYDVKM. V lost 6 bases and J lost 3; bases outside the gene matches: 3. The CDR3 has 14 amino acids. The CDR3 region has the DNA TGTGCCAGCAGACCGGGACAGGGGACAGATACGCAGTATTTT. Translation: CASRPGQGTDTQYF.

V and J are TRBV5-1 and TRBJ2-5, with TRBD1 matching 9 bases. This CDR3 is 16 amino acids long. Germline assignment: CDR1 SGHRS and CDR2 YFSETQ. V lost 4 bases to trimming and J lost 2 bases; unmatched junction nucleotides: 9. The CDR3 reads CASSRDRADPQETQYF. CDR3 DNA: TGCGCCAGCAGCAGGGACAGGGCTGACCCTCAAGAGACCCAGTACTTC.

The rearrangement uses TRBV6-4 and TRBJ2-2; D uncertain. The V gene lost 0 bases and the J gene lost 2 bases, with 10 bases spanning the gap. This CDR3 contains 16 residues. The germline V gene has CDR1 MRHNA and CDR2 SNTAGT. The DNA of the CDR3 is TGTGCCAGCAGTGACTCTGGTAGCACTAACACCGGGGAGCTGTTTTTT. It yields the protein CASSDSGSTNTGELFF.

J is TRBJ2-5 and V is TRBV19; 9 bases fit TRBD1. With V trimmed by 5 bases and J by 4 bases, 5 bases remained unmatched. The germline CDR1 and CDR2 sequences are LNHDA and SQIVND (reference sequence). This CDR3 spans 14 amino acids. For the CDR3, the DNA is TGTGCCAGTAGTGTGGACAGGGGAAGAGAGACCCAGTACTTC. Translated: CASSVDRGRETQYF.

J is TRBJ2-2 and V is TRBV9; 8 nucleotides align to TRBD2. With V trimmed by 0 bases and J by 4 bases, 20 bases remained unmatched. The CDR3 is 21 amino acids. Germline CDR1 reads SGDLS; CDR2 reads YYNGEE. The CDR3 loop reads CASSVAPRGSGTWSITGELFF. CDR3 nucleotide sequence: TGTGCCAGCAGCGTAGCCCCCAGGGGTAGCGGGACATGGTCGATCACCGGGGAGCTGTTTTTT. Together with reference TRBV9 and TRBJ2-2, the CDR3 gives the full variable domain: DSGVTQTPKHLITATGQRVTLRCSPRSGDLSVYWYQQSLDQGLQFLIQYYNGEERAKGNILERFSAQQFPDLHSELNLSSLELGDSALYFCASSVAPRGSGTWSITGELFFGEGSRLTVL.

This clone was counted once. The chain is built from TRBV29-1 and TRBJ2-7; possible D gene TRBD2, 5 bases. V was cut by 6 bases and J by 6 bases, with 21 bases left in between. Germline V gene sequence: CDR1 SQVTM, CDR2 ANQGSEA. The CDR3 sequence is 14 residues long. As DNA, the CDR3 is TGCAGCGTAAAAACGTCCCAGAATAGCGCCGAGCAGTACTTC. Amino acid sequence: CSVKTSQNSAEQYF.

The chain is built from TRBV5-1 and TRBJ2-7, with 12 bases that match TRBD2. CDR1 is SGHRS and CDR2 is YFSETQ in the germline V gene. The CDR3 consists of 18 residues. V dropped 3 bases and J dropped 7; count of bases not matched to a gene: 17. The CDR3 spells CASSYPGLAGSLTGEQYF. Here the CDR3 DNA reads TGCGCCAGCAGCTACCCCGGACTAGCGGGGTCCCTGACAGGAGAGCAGTACTTC. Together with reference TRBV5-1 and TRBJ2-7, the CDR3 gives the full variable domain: KAGVTQTPRYLIKTRGQQVTLSCSPISGHRSVSWYQQTPGQGLQFLFEYFSETQRNKGNFPGRFSGRQFSNSRSEMNVSTLELGDSALYLCASSYPGLAGSLTGEQYFGPGTRLTVT.

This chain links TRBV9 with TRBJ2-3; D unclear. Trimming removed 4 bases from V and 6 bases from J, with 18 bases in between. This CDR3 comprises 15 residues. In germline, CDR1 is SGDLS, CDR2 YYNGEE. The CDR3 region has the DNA TGTGCCAGCAGCCCTACTACCCTCGGGTGGGATACGCAGTATTTT. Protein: CASSPTTLGWDTQYF.

CDR3 in amino acids: CASSLDGLAAREQYF. Here the CDR3 DNA reads TGTGCCAGCAGCTTAGACGGACTAGCGGCTAGGGAGCAGTACTTC. The genes are TRBV11-3 and TRBJ2-7; 10 nucleotides match TRBD2. V dropped 0 bases and J dropped 7; count of bases not matched to a gene: 6. This CDR3 region has 15 residues. Germline V gene lookup returns CDR1 SGHNT and CDR2 YENEEA.

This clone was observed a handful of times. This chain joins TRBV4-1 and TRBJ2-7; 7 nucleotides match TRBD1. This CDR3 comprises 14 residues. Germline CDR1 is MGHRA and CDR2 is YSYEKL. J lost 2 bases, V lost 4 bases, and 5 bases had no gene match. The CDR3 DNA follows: TGCGCCAGCAGCCCGCCGACAGGGACCTACGAGCAGTACTTC. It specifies CASSPPTGTYEQYF.

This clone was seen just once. The chain's CDR3 is CAFKTDSSTDTQYF. As DNA, the CDR3 is TGTGCCTTCAAAACGGACTCTAGCACAGATACGCAGTATTTT. The J gene is TRBJ2-3, the V gene TRBV10-3, with TRBD2 as a possible D gene (5 bases). Germline assignment: CDR1 ENHRY and CDR2 SYGVKD. This CDR3 comprises 14 residues. Between the trimmed V and J ends, which lost 11 bases and 0 bases, there was a span of 15 bases.

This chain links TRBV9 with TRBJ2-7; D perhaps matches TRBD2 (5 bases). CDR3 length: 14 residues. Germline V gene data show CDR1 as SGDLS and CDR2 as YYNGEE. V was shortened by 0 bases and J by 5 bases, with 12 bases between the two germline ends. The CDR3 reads CASSVGASSDEQYF. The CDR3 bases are TGTGCCAGCAGCGTAGGGGCTAGCAGCGACGAGCAGTACTTC.

CDR3 sequence: CASSPTSALGVEQYF. Written as DNA, the CDR3 is TGTGCCAGCTCACCCACTAGCGCCCTAGGGGTCGAGCAGTACTTC. The chain carries TRBV18 and TRBJ2-7, with 7 bases fitting TRBD2. V shed 3 bases, J shed 6 bases, and the junction held 11 bases outside the gene matches. Germline V gene data show CDR1 as KGHSH and CDR2 as LQKENI. The CDR3 totals 15 residues.

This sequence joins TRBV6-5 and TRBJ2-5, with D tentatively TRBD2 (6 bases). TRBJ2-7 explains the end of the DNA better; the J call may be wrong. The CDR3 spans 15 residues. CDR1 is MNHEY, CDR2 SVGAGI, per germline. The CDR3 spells CASSYSAGIPYEQYF. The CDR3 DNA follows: TGTGCCAGCAGTTACTCGGCGGGAATTCCCTACGAGCAGTACTTC.

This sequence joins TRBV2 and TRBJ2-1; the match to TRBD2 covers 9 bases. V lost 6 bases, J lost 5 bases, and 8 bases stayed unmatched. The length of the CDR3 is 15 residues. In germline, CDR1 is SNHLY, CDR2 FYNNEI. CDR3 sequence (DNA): TGTGCCAGCAGACCAGCTAGCGGGGCAAACAATGAGCAGTTCTTC. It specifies CASRPASGANNEQFF.

In DNA form, the CDR3 reads TGTGCCAGCAGCGAGGGCAGCTCCTACAATGAGCAGTTCTTC. Protein: CASSEGSSYNEQFF. The V and J genes are TRBV5-5 and TRBJ2-1; perhaps TRBD2 as D (5 bases). The germline V and J ends were trimmed by 4 bases and 0 bases, with 8 bases remaining between them. The CDR3 is made up of 14 amino acids. The germline CDR1 and CDR2 sequences are SGHKS and YYEKEE (reference sequence).

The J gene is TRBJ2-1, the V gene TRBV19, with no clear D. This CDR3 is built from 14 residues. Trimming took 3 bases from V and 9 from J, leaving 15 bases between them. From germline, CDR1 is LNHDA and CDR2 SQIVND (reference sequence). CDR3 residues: CASSMGAGTGEQFF. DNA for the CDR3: TGTGCCAGTAGTATGGGCGCTGGAACTGGTGAGCAGTTCTTC.

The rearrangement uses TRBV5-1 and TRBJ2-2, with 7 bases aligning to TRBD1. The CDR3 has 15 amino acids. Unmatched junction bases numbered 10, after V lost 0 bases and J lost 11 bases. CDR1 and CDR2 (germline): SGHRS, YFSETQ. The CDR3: CASSLEGGGQVELFF. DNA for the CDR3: TGCGCCAGCAGCTTGGAAGGGGGCGGCCAGGTCGAGCTGTTTTTT.

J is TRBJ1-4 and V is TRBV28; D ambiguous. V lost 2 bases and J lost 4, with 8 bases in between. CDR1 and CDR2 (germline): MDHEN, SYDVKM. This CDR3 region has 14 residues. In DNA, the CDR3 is TGTGCCAGCAGTTTACACTTATATAATGAAAAACTGTTTTTT. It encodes CASSLHLYNEKLFF.

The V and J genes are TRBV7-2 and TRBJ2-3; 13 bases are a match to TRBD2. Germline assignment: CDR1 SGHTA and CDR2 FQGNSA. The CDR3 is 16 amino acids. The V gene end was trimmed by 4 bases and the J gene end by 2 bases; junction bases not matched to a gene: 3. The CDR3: CASSSGLAGITDTQYF. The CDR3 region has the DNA TGTGCCAGCAGCTCGGGACTAGCGGGAATCACAGATACGCAGTATTTT.

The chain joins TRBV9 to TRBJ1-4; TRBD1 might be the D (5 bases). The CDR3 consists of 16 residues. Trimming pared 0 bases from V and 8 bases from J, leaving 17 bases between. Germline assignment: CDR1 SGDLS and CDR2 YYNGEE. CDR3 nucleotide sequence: TGTGCCAGCAGCGTAGCGGTGGCGGGGCGAGGCGAAAAACTGTTTTTT. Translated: CASSVAVAGRGEKLFF.

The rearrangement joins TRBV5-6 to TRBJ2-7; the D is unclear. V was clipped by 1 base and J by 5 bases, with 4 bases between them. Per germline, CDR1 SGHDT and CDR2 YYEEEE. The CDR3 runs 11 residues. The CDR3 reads CASSLNNEQYF. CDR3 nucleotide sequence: TGTGCCAGCAGCTTGAATAACGAGCAGTACTTC.

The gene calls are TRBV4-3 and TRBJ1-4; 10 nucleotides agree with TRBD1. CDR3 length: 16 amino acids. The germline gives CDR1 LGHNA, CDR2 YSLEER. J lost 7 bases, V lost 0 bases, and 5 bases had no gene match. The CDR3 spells CASSQDDRGPSEKLFF. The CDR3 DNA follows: TGCGCCAGCAGCCAAGATGACAGGGGGCCGAGTGAAAAACTGTTTTTT.

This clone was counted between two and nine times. This CDR3 is CASSLGRRDEKLFF. In DNA form, the CDR3 reads TGTGCCAGCAGTTTAGGTCGGAGGGATGAAAAACTGTTTTTT. The chain couples TRBV28 to TRBJ1-4; D ambiguous. Germline loops: CDR1 MDHEN, CDR2 SYDVKM. The V and J ends lost 2 bases and 6 bases respectively, with 10 bases between them. The CDR3 totals 14 residues.

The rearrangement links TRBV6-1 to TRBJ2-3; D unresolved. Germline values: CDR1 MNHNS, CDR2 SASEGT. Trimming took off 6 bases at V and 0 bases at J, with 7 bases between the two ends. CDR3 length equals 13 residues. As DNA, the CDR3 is TGTGCCAGCAGGGGCAGGAGCACAGATACGCAGTATTTT. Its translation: CASRGRSTDTQYF.

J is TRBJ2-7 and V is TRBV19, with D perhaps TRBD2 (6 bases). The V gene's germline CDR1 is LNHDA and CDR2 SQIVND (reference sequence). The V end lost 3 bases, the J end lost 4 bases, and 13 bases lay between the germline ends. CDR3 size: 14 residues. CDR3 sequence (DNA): TGTGCCAGTAGTATCGGGCGGGAAGGGTACGAGCAGTACTTC. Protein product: CASSIGREGYEQYF.